This TCR beta chain derives from a study of long-term antiretroviral therapy in people with HIV (dated by TCRdb to between 2022 and 2023). In the study overall: The earliest samples were collected about a decade before the 2015 WHO recommendation for immediate ART, when ART was typically delayed until CD4 counts fell. About 40% of the 30 participants with HIV were female. Whether ART initiation and durable HIV suppression were associated with changes in peripheral blood TRB repertoire composition and diversity was tested in a retrospective serial study. No cross-contamination during QIAcube processing turned up in test extractions that ran a monoclonal T-cell line alongside around 32 polyclonal samples. A total of fewer than 250 cryopreserved PBMC samples came from a few dozen adults with confirmed HIV infection and were collected serially over a mean of approximately six years (range 1-12).

On the study overall, not on this receptor specifically: ART initiation was associated with a significant increase in TRB diversity, but diversity stayed significantly below transplant donor controls even after long-term ART. The samples span the years 2004 to 2017, and the ART regimens used may be less effective than current regimens. Limited PBMC availability meant only the TCR beta chain was sequenced, without alpha chain pairing. No data were available on ART adherence, viral resistance or therapy changes, limiting inferences about post-ART repertoire changes. The repertoire was dominated across all time points by expanded TRB clones identified before ART initiation, although this dominance was seen to fluctuate and to decrease in many PLHIV after ART. HIV repertoires had narrower CDR3 length ranges than controls, and the network structure suggested an antigen-experienced repertoire that shifted only slightly toward naive after ART. Because pre-ART samples had limited cell numbers, unsorted PBMC were profiled rather than sorted CD4+ and CD8+ T cells.

Inclusion was restricted to participants for whom at least one PBMC sample before ART initiation and at least two post-ART samples were available. All participants with HIV were treated in the United States of America. Cryopreserved samples of about 1-10 million PBMC were thawed and washed before DNA extraction. At the time of the earliest PBMC sample, participants with HIV were aged between about 23 and 55 years. PBMC samples from each participant spanned 1-4 timepoints before ART initiation and 2-8 timepoints after ART initiation, with a median of 7 samples. Serial HIV viral load, CD4+ T-cell count, ART history and demographic data were obtained for every participant. Genomic DNA was extracted from unsorted PBMC with a Qiagen kit on a QIAcube, with processing performed in batches of 12 samples. This clone was recorded only once. No antigen is known for it. Base-call qualities are not available, and no considerably larger clone is one nucleotide away.

The immunoSEQ hsTCRB v3.0 assay was used at survey level resolution to sequence the TRB variable region. TRB sequencing targeted a depth of about 40,000-55,000 T-cell genomes per sample. Pooled TRB libraries were sequenced on an Illumina MiSeq with a v3 150-cycle kit. Concerning the study's data processing: Analysis of repertoires was carried out in R inside a reproducible Nextflow workflow spanning QC, data transformation and analysis. LymphoSeq2, an R package for exploring AIRR-Seq data, was used to implement custom analyses. A handful of samples that produced fewer than 5000 total TRB sequences were removed, so approximately 170 HIV repertoires were analyzed. Among the 170 to 200 retained HIV repertoires, approximately 57 were collected before ART initiation and around 130 were collected after ART initiation. Each repertoire was downsampled to 5000 TRB nucleotide sequences, and summary statistics were averaged across 100 downsampling iterations. TRB sequences were retained for analysis only if CDR3 regions of at least seven amino acids were present. Diversity was assessed using a clonality score derived from Shannon entropy and using the Gini coefficient. In repertoire networks, the top 5000 CDR3 amino acid sequences were linked whenever an edit distance of one separated two sequences. Antigen specificity groups and MHC restriction were predicted for TRB CDR3 amino acid sequences with GLIPH2. To flag known CMV, EBV, HIV or tissue antigen associations, CDR3 amino acid sequences were matched against VDJdb and McPAS-TCR. Pre-ART, post-ART and control groups were compared with Wilcoxon signed-rank tests and Holm-Bonferroni correction. The clones in this table, taken by TCRdb from immuneACCESS, are in-frame only. Not every clone is retained; where verified, under half of the shortfall comes from an unresolved V gene, and the cause of the rest is unknown. That table gives V, J and clone size, and the DNA gave D and trimming. This sample holds tens of thousands of clones; approximately 80% were observed only once. The top ten clonotypes cover 5% to 7% of the sample.

From cysteine to phenylalanine, the CDR3 is 13 amino acids long. Here the CDR3 DNA is all that survives: 39 bases in frame from base 1. V is cut by 1 base and J by 3 bases, and the space between the germline ends is 8 bases. Taken from the germline V gene, the CDR1 and CDR2 loops are SGHDT and YYEEEE. The clonotype was recovered from a woman in her twenties or thirties with HIV. This specimen consisted of unsorted PBMCs, obtained 0.2 years after starting antiretroviral therapy. The chain was built from TRBV5-6 and TRBJ2-7; the D gene is perhaps TRBD1 or TRBD2, as each covers 5 bases. In nucleotide form, the sequence is TGTGCCAGCAGCTTGTATGGGGGCTACGAGCAGTACTTC. Its product reads: CASSLYGGYEQYF.